Reported below is one T cell receptor (beta chain). Its antigen is not known. The record originates from a study of long-term antiretroviral therapy in people with HIV. Study-wide background: The earliest samples came about a decade before the 2015 immediate-ART recommendation. Study observations and caveats: Therapy changes, viral resistance and ART adherence were not documented in the available data.

CDR3 length equals 15 residues. V lost 5 bases to trimming and J lost 3 bases; unmatched junction nucleotides: 6. The germline CDR1 and CDR2 sequences are KGHSH and LQKENI. Each donor had at least one pre-ART and at least two post-ART PBMC samples. It was version v3.0 of the immunoSEQ assay that was run at survey level. The data were produced by immunoSEQ multiplex PCR, yet TCRdb's version contains in-frame clones alone and is incomplete. The sample holds around 37,000 clones; 85% are singletons and the top ten take 3.5% to 4.5%. Sample: unsorted PBMCs, taken roughly 3.3 years after starting antiretroviral therapy. The sequence was obtained from a man in his late teens or twenties with HIV. The chain employs TRBV18 and TRBJ1-1; TRBD1 agrees at 10 bases. The CDR3 DNA reads as TGTGCCAGCTCAGGACAGGGGGATGGTGACACTGAAGCTTTCTTT. Its translation: CASSGQGDGDTEAFF.